This T cell receptor (beta chain) derives from a study of blood T cell repertoires in COVID-19. Whole-study context: Samples came from the United States, Italy and Spain, spanning acute and convalescent COVID-19. Sources were T cells, B-cell-depleted T cells, or PBMCs; the material itself was cDNA or gDNA.

In the authors' workflow: Amplification of reference gene primers provided the estimated nucleated cell counts. The table came from immunoSEQ multiplex PCR; TCRdb's copy has only in-frame clones and leaves some out. V, J and clone size are taken as reported in that table, and D and trimming were inferred from the DNA itself. The sample consists of approximately 12,000 clones, approximately 70% of them appearing once. This CDR3 comprises 14 residues. Germline V lookup: CDR1 MDHEN, CDR2 SYDVKM. V shed 5 bases and J 6 bases; nucleotides not matched to a gene: 5. The chain joins TRBV28 to TRBJ2-2; 8 bases match TRBD2. The receptor comes from a human donor in a cohort sampled during active COVID-19. The sequencing sample was made of peripheral blood. CDR3 nucleotide sequence: TGTGCCAGCAGTACGCGGGGGGCCGCCGGGGAGCTGTTTTTT. Translation: CASSTRGAAGELFF.